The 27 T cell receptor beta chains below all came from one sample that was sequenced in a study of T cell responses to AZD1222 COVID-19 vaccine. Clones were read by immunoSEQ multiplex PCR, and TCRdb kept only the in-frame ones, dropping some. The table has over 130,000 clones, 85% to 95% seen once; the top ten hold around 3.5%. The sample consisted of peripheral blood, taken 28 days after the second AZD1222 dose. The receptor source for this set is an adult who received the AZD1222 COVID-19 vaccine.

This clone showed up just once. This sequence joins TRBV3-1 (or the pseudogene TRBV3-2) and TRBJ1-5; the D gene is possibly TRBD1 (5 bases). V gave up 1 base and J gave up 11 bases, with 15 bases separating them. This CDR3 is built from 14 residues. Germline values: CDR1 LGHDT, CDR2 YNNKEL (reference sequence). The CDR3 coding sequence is TGTGCCAGCAGCCAAGGGACACAAGATACGACCCAGCATTTT. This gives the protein CASSQGTQDTTQHF.

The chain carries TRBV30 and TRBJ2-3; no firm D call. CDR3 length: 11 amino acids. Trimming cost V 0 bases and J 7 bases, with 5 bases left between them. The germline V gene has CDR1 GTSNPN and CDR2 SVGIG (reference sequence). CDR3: CAWSVLNTQYF. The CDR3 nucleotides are TGTGCCTGGAGTGTCCTCAATACGCAGTATTTT. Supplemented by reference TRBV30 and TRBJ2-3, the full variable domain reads SQTIHQWPATLVQPVGSPLSLECTVEGTSNPNLYWYRQAAGRGLQLLFYSVGIGQISSEVPQNLSASRPQDRQFILSSKKLLLSDSGFYLCAWSVLNTQYFGPGTRLTVL.

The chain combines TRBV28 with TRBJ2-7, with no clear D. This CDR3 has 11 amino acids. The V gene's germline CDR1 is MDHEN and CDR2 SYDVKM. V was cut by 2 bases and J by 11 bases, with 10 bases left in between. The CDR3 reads CASSLTERKYF. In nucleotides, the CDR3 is TGTGCCAGCAGTTTAACTGAAAGGAAGTACTTC.

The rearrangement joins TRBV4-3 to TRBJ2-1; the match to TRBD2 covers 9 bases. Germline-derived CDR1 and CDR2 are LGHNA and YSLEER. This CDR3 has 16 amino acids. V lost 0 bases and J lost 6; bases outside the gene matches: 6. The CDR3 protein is CASSQDLLAGTNEQFF. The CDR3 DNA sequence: TGCGCCAGCAGCCAAGATTTGCTAGCGGGGACCAATGAGCAGTTCTTC.

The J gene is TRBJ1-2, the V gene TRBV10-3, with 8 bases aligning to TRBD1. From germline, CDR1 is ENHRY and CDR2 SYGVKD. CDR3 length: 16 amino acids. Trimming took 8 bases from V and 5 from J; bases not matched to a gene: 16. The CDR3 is CAIGGTGPGVTYGYTF. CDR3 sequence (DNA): TGTGCCATCGGAGGGACAGGCCCCGGGGTAACGTATGGCTACACCTTC.

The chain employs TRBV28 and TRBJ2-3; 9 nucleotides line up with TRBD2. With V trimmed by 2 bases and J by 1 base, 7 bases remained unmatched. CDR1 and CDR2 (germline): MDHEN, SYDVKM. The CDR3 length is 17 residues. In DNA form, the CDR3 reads TGTGCCAGCAGTTTAAGTGATAGCGGGAGAGGCACAGATACGCAGTATTTT. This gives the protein CASSLSDSGRGTDTQYF.

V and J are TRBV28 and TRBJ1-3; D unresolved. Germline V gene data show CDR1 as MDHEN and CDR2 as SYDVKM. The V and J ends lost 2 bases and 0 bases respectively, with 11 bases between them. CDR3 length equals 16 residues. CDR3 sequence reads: CASSLPFRLSGNTIYF. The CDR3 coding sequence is TGTGCCAGCAGTTTACCGTTCAGGCTCTCTGGAAACACCATATATTTT.

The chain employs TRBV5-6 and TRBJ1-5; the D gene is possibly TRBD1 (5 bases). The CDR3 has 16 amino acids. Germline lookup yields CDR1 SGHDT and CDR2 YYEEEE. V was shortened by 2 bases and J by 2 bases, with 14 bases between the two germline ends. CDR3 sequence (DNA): TGTGCCAGCAGCTTAACCGGGGAAGGGGGCAATCAGCCCCAGCATTTT. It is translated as CASSLTGEGGNQPQHF.

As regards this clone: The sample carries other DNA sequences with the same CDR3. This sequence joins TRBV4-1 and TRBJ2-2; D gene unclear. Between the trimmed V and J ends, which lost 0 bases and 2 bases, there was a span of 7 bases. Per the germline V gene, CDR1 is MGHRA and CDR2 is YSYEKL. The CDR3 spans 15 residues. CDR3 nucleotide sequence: TGCGCCAGCAGCCAAGAGTGGCGAAACACCGGGGAGCTGTTTTTT. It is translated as CASSQEWRNTGELFF.

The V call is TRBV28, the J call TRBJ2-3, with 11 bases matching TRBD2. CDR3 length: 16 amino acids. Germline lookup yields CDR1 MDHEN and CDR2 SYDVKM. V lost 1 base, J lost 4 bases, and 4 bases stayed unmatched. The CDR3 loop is CASSLSSGRLADTQYF. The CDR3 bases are TGTGCCAGCAGTTTATCTAGCGGGAGGCTCGCAGATACGCAGTATTTT.

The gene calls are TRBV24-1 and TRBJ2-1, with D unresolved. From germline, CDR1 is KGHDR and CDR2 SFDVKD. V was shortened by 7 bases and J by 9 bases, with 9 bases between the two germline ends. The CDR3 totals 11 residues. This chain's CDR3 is CATRSAAEQFF. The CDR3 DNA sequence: TGTGCCACCAGAAGTGCGGCTGAGCAGTTCTTC.

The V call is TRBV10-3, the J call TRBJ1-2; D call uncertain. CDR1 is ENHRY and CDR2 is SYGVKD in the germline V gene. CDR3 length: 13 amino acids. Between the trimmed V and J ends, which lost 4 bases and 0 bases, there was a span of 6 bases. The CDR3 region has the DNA TGTGCCATCAGTGGTGGAGCTAACTATGGCTACACCTTC. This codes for CAISGGANYGYTF.

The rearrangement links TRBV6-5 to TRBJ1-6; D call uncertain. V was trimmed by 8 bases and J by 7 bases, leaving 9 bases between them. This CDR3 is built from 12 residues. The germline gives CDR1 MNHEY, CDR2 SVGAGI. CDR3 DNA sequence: TGTGCCAGCCGGCTGGCCAATTCACCCCTCCACTTT. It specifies CASRLANSPLHF.

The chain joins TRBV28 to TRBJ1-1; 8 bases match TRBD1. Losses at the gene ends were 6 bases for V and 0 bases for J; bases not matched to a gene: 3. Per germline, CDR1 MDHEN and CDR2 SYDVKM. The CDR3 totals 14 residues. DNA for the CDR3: TGTGCCAGCAGCCCAGGGGGCCTGAACACTGAAGCTTTCTTT. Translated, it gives CASSPGGLNTEAFF.

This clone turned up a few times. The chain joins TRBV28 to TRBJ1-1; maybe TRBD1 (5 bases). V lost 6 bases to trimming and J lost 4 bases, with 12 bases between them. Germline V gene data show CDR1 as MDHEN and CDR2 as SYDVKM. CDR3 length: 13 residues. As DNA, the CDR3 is TGTGCCAGCAGGATGGGACGGGTCACTGAAGCTTTCTTT. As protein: CASRMGRVTEAFF.

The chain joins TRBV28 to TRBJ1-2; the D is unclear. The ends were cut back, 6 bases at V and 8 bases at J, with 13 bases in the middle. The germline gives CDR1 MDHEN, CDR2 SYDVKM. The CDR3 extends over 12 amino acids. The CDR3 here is CASSKDQTGYTF. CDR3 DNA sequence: TGTGCCAGCAGCAAAGACCAAACCGGCTACACCTTC.

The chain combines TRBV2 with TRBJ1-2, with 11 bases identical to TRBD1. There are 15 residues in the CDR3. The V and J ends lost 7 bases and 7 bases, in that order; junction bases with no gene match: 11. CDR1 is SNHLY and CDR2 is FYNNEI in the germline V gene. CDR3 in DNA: TGTGCCAGCAAAAGAACGGGACAGGGGGTCATTGGCTACACCTTC. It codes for CASKRTGQGVIGYTF.

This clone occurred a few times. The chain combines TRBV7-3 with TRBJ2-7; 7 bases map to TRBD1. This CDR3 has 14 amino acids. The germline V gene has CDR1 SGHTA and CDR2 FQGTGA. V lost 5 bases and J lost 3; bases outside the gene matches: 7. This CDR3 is CASSVRDSIYEQYF. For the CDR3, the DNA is TGTGCCAGCAGCGTCCGGGACAGCATCTACGAGCAGTACTTC.

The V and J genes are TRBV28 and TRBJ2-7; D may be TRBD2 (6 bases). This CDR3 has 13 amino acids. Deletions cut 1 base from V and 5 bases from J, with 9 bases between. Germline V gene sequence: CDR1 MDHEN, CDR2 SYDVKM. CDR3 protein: CASSLLGRNEQYF. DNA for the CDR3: TGTGCCAGCAGTTTATTGGGGAGGAACGAGCAGTACTTC.

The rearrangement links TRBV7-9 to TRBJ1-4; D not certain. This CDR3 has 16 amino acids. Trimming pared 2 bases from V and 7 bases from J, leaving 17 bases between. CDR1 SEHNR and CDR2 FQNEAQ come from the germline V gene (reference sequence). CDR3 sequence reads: CASSLFGFRDSEKLFF. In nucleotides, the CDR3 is TGTGCCAGCAGCTTATTCGGATTCCGGGATAGTGAAAAACTGTTTTTT.

This chain's CDR3 is CASPQGMDQPQHF. The DNA for the CDR3 is TGTGCCAGTCCGCAGGGGATGGATCAGCCCCAGCATTTT. The chain joins TRBV19 to TRBJ1-5; a possible D gene is TRBD1 (6 bases). The CDR3 loop spans 13 amino acids. The germline V gene encodes CDR1 LNHDA and CDR2 SQIVND (reference sequence). The V end lost 8 bases, the J end lost 5 bases, and 13 bases lay between the germline ends.

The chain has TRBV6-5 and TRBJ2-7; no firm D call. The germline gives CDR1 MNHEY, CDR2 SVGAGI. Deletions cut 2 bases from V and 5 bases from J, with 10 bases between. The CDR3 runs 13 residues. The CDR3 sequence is CASSYIVVNEQYF. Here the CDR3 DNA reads TGTGCCAGCAGTTACATTGTGGTCAACGAGCAGTACTTC.

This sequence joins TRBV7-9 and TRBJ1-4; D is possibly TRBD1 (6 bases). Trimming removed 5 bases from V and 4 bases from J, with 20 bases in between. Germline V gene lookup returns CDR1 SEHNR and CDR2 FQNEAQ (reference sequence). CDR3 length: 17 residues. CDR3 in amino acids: CASSQEARTALNEKLFF. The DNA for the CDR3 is TGTGCCAGCAGCCAAGAAGCCCGGACAGCACTTAATGAAAAACTGTTTTTT. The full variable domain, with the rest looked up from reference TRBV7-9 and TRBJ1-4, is DTGVSQNPRHKITKRGQNVTFRCDPISEHNRLYWYRQTLGQGPEFLTYFQNEAQLEKSRLLSDRFSAERPKGSFSTLEIQRTEQGDSAMYLCASSQEARTALNEKLFFGSGTQLSVL.

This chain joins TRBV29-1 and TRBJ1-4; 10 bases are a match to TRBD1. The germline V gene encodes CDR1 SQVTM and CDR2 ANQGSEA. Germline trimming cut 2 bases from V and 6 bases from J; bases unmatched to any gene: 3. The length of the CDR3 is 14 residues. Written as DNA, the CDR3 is TGCAGCGTTGAACCGGGACAGGGGCATGAAAAACTGTTTTTT. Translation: CSVEPGQGHEKLFF.

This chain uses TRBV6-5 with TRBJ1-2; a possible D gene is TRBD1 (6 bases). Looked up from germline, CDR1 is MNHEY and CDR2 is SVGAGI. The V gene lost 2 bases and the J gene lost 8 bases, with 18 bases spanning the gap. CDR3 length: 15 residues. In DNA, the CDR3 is TGTGCCAGCAGTTACGGGGGCCGACGATTTTCGGGCTACACCTTC. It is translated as CASSYGGRRFSGYTF.

This CDR3 reads CASSPRGRAYSPLHF. CDR3 in DNA: TGTGCCAGCAGTCCGAGGGGGAGGGCTTACTCACCCCTCCACTTT. V is TRBV3-1 (or the pseudogene TRBV3-2) and J is TRBJ1-6, with a possible D match to TRBD1 (6 bases). The germline CDR1 and CDR2 sequences are LGHDT and YNNKEL (reference sequence). Between the trimmed V and J ends, which lost 6 bases and 10 bases, there was a span of 19 bases. The CDR3 is 15 residues long.

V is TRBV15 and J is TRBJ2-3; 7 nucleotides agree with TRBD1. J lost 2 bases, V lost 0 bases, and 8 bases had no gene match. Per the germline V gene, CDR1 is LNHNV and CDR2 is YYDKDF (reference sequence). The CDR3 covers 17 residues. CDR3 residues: CATSRDKGGGFTDTQYF. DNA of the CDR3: TGTGCCACCAGCAGAGATAAAGGGGGCGGGTTCACAGATACGCAGTATTTT.